This T cell receptor (beta chain) stems from a study of T-cell reconstitution after alpha-beta-depleted transplantation in children. General observations from the study: By about two months after transplant, alpha-beta T cells reportedly arose from several hundred graft clones that had expanded. One year post-transplant, T-cell counts and diversity were largely derived from T cells produced anew. Surviving recipient T cells and thymic progenitors produced the high day-60 TCRbeta diversity seen in some patients.

Unique molecular identifiers tagged the TCRbeta library. Via MiXCR, TCRdb re-called the PCR reads, giving one row per CDR3 protein. The table records around 500,000 distinct CDR3 sequences, under 30% of them present only once. Comments on this clonotype: Its antigen remains unidentified.

The CDR3 has 15 amino acids. Germline V gene lookup returns CDR1 SGHTA and CDR2 FQGNSA. Germline trimming cut 4 bases from V and 5 bases from J; bases unmatched to any gene: 8. This chain uses TRBV7-2 with TRBJ2-3; 8 positions match TRBD2. The sample here was PBMCs, mostly from graft donor cells, taken 360 days after TCRalphabeta/CD19-depleted stem cell transplant. The source of this sequence is a boy younger than two who had a stem cell transplant for acute myeloid leukemia, so the T cells may come from the graft donor. The DNA of the CDR3 is TGTGCCAGCAGCTCGCCGGACCTAGCGGGAGATACGCAGTATTTT. Its protein product is CASSSPDLAGDTQYF. Full variable domain (outside the CDR3, taken from reference TRBV7-2 and TRBJ2-3): GAGVSQSPSNKVTEKGKDVELRCDPISGHTALYWYRQSLGQGLEFLIYFQGNSAPDKSGLPSDRFSAERTGGSVSTLTIQRTQQEDSAVYLCASSSPDLAGDTQYFGPGTRLTVL.